This is a list of T cell receptor beta chains from one sample in a study of T cell changes during pregnancy in multiple sclerosis. Profiling relied on immunoSEQ multiplex PCR, and the TCRdb table lists in-frame clones only, not all of them. The sample has roughly 48,000 clones, 80% to 90% seen once. The source was CD4+ T cells from peripheral blood mononuclear cells, collected in the second trimester of pregnancy. These receptors all come from a female donor with multiple sclerosis, enrolled in a pregnancy study. Both conserved end residues are part of each CDR3. D genes are given only for firm matches. Part of the rows lack a size; the others show once, few, many or a class for expanded clones.

>.|.|TRBV27|TRBJ2-2
CASSHNRGGTGELFF
TGTGCCAGCAGTCACAATAGGGGTGGCACCGGGGAGCTGTTTTTT
>.|.|TRBV7-3|TRBJ1-1
CASSSQPGVTEAFF
TGTGCCAGCAGCTCCCAACCGGGAGTGACTGAAGCTTTCTTT
>.|.|TRBV12-5|TRBJ2-3
CASGVGQSTDTQYF
TGTGCTAGTGGTGTCGGACAGTCCACAGATACGCAGTATTTT
>.|.|TRBV4-1|TRBJ2-7
CASSLNAGIGIVREQYF
TGCGCCAGCAGCTTAAACGCCGGTATCGGGATAGTTAGGGAGCAGTACTTC
>TRBD2|.|TRBV2|TRBJ2-1
CASSVRSGRYNEQFF
TGTGCCAGCAGTGTCAGAAGCGGGAGATACAATGAGCAGTTCTTC
>TRBD2|.|TRBV28|TRBJ2-3
CASSQRGSTDTQYF
TGTGCCAGTAGCCAGCGGGGGAGCACAGATACGCAGTATTTT
>.|once|TRBV19|TRBJ1-3
CASSLATGTNSGNTIYF
TGTGCCAGTAGTCTCGCGACGGGAACGAACTCTGGAAACACCATATATTTT
>TRBD1|few|TRBV11-2|TRBJ1-1
CASSSQGGTEAFF
TGTGCCAGCAGCTCCCAGGGGGGTACTGAAGCTTTCTTT
>TRBD2|.|TRBV5-1|TRBJ2-1
CASSLSLAGENEQFF
TGCGCCAGCAGCTTGAGCCTAGCGGGAGAAAATGAGCAGTTCTTC
>.|.|TRBV5-6|TRBJ2-4
CASSLVTGENIQYF
TGTGCCAGCAGCTTGGTTACAGGCGAAAACATTCAGTACTTC
>.|.|TRBV7-9|TRBJ1-1
CASSLRTENTEAFF
TGTGCCAGCAGCCTTCGGACAGAGAACACTGAAGCTTTCTTT
>TRBD2|.|TRBV27|TRBJ2-1
CASSFRTSGFYNEQFF
TGTGCCAGCAGTTTCCGGACTAGCGGGTTCTACAATGAGCAGTTCTTC
>.|once|TRBV4-1|TRBJ2-6
CASSQESGANVLTF
TGCGCCAGCAGCCAAGAGAGTGGGGCCAACGTCCTGACTTTC
>.|few|TRBV6-5|TRBJ1-1
CASSYKGEAFF
TGTGCCAGCAGTTACAAGGGGGAAGCTTTCTTT
>.|.|TRBV11-2|TRBJ1-1
CASSLELGGHTEAFF
TGTGCCAGCAGCTTAGAGCTGGGGGGGCACACTGAAGCTTTCTTT
>TRBD1|.|TRBV7-9|TRBJ1-2
CASSEGQSGPYGYTF
TGTGCCAGCAGCGAGGGACAGTCGGGGCCCTATGGCTACACCTTC
>.|.|TRBV7-7|TRBJ2-1
CASSLEGLGNEQFF
TGTGCCAGCAGCTTAGAAGGACTGGGCAATGAGCAGTTCTTC
>TRBD2|.|TRBV5-1|TRBJ2-1
CASSLGAGSGSVNEQFF
TGCGCCAGCAGCTTGGGAGCTGGGAGCGGGAGTGTCAATGAGCAGTTCTTC
>TRBD1|.|TRBV4-3|TRBJ1-5
CASSQDSGQGRQPQHF
TGCGCCAGCAGCCAAGATTCGGGACAGGGAAGACAGCCCCAGCATTTT
>.|few|TRBV7-9|TRBJ1-1
CASSFLPGVTTEAFF
TGTGCCAGCAGCTTTCTGCCAGGGGTGACCACTGAAGCTTTCTTT
>TRBD2|.|TRBV5-1|TRBJ2-1
CASSPRGVAGTTSSYNEQFF
TGCGCCAGCAGCCCCCGGGGGGTAGCGGGTACGACTAGCTCCTACAATGAGCAGTTCTTC
>.|.|TRBV5-4|TRBJ1-4
CASSSQGSGEKLFF
TGTGCCAGCAGCTCACAGGGCTCGGGGGAAAAACTGTTTTTT
>.|.|TRBV19|TRBJ2-3
CASSMVRGWADTQYF
TGTGCCAGTAGTATGGTTCGGGGTTGGGCAGATACGCAGTATTTT
>TRBD1|.|TRBV6-5|TRBJ2-7
CASSIGQVYEQYF
TGTGCCAGCAGTATAGGACAGGTCTACGAGCAGTACTTC
>TRBD1|.|TRBV29-1|TRBJ1-1
CSVVTGTNTEAFF
TGCAGCGTTGTGACAGGGACTAACACTGAAGCTTTCTTT
>TRBD1|.|TRBV18|TRBJ2-1
CASSPRDRRQGNVHNEQFF
TGTGCCAGCTCACCAAGGGACCGCCGACAGGGGAACGTCCACAATGAGCAGTTCTTC
>.|few|TRBV6-1|TRBJ1-2
CASSGDIYGYTF
TGTGCCAGCAGTGGGGACATCTATGGCTACACCTTC
>.|.|TRBV23-1|TRBJ2-7
CASSRRAGEFSYEQYF
TGCGCCAGCAGTCGACGAGCGGGTGAATTCTCCTACGAGCAGTACTTC
>.|once|TRBV5-5|TRBJ2-6
CASRASSGANVLTF
TGTGCCAGTCGTGCCAGCTCTGGGGCCAACGTCCTGACTTTC
>.|few|TRBV10-1|TRBJ2-5
CASSETSGETQYF
TGCGCCAGCAGTGAGACTAGTGGAGAGACCCAGTACTTC
>TRBD1|.|TRBV10-3|TRBJ1-1
CAIRGQGNTEAFF
TGTGCCATCAGGGGACAGGGTAACACTGAAGCTTTCTTT
>.|.|TRBV18|TRBJ2-5
CASSGGQETQYF
TGTGCCAGCTCAGGGGGGCAAGAGACCCAGTACTTC
>.|.|TRBV5-5|TRBJ2-1
CASRSWRSSYNEQFF
TGTGCCAGCAGATCCTGGAGGAGCTCCTACAATGAGCAGTTCTTC
>.|.|TRBV5-6|TRBJ1-2
CASSLENLGGYRGYTF
TGTGCCAGCAGCTTGGAAAATCTTGGGGGCTACCGGGGCTACACCTTC
>TRBD1|.|TRBV2|TRBJ1-2
CASSVQGDYGYTF
TGTGCCAGCAGTGTACAGGGGGACTATGGCTACACCTTC
>TRBD2|.|TRBV7-9|TRBJ2-7
CASSSSGRNSYEQYF
TGTGCCAGCAGCTCGAGCGGGAGGAACTCCTACGAGCAGTACTTC
>TRBD2|.|TRBV28|TRBJ2-7
CASRASGGPYEQYF
TGTGCCAGCAGGGCTAGCGGGGGACCCTACGAGCAGTACTTC
>.|.|TRBV6-1|TRBJ2-1
CASSEWHNEQFF
TGTGCCAGCAGTGAATGGCACAATGAGCAGTTCTTC
>TRBD2|.|TRBV11-3|TRBJ2-1
CASSPGTSGRNEQFF
TGTGCCAGCAGCCCCGGGACTAGCGGGAGGAATGAGCAGTTCTTC
>.|.|TRBV5-4|TRBJ1-1
CASSSKNTEAFF
TGTGCCAGCAGCTCCAAGAACACTGAAGCTTTCTTT
>TRBD1|.|TRBV7-2|TRBJ2-7
CASSVDGTGGFYEQYF
TGTGCCAGCAGCGTAGACGGTACAGGGGGCTTCTACGAGCAGTACTTC
>.|.|TRBV28|TRBJ2-3
CASSSGWGTDTQYF
TGTGCCAGCTCCTCGGGATGGGGCACAGATACGCAGTATTTT
>.|once|TRBV7-2|TRBJ1-1
CASKRPLNTEAFF
TGTGCCAGCAAGAGGCCCCTGAACACTGAAGCTTTCTTT
>.|.|TRBV11-2|TRBJ1-4
CASSLDRNEKLFF
TGTGCCAGCAGCTTAGATAGAAATGAAAAACTGTTTTTT
>TRBD1|.|TRBV11-2|TRBJ2-5
CASSLGVGGRGETQYF
TGTGCCAGCAGCTTAGGGGTAGGGGGCAGGGGAGAGACCCAGTACTTC
>TRBD1|.|TRBV7-2|TRBJ2-1
CASSERQGNNEQFF
TGTGCCAGCAGCGAAAGACAGGGGAACAATGAGCAGTTCTTC